The rows below give T cell receptor beta chains drawn from one sample of a study of blood T cell repertoires in COVID-19. Sequencing was performed with immunoSEQ multiplex PCR; in TCRdb, only in-frame clones are kept and a portion is missing. The sample records over 350,000 clones, roughly 90% being singletons. Sequenced input: PBMCs or T cells enriched from blood (not recorded which). The source is a woman in her twenties or thirties with acute COVID-19. CDR3s include the opening cysteine and the closing phenylalanine or tryptophan. D genes are given only for firm matches.

>TRBV6-5|TRBJ1-2|NA
CASFGGGRVYGYTF
>TRBV5-6|TRBJ2-5|NA
CASSPSGRETQYF
>TRBV7-6|TRBJ2-7|NA
CASSLMHHPESYEQYF
>TRBV24-1|TRBJ2-3|TRBD2
CATSDNSGGLDTQYF
>TRBV7-2|TRBJ1-3|TRBD1
CASSLRTGIRNTIYF
>TRBV4-1|TRBJ1-2|NA
CASSQETSSPYGYTF
>TRBV9|TRBJ2-5|TRBD2
CASSPRGLAGETQYF
>TRBV3-1/TRBV3-2|TRBJ2-2|TRBD1
CASTSFRETNRGLFF
>TRBV6-5|TRBJ1-4|TRBD1
CASSYGQGGEKLFF
>TRBV11-3|TRBJ1-1|NA
CASSLNKNTEAFF
>TRBV4-1|TRBJ2-7|TRBD1
CASSQALTGGLFGQYF
>TRBV5-1|TRBJ2-1|TRBD1
CASGTGGRAGLSYNEQFF
>TRBV20-1|TRBJ2-3|TRBD1
CSASAPGQGTDTQYF
>TRBV6-1|TRBJ1-5|NA
CASSERHSSRGNQPQHF
>TRBV27|TRBJ2-5|NA
CASKTSTGGETQYF
>TRBV7-2|TRBJ1-1|TRBD1
CASSRQGWNTEAFF
>TRBV5-1|TRBJ1-6|NA
CASSLKGPEAYSPLHF
>TRBV5-8|TRBJ1-6|TRBD1
CASSHDRVQVSPLHF
>TRBV18|TRBJ2-3|TRBD1
CASSPGQGTDTQYF
>TRBV9|TRBJ2-6|TRBD1
CASSHKRDRAGGANVLTF
>TRBV5-1|TRBJ1-1|NA
CASSSGWGRSTEAFF
>TRBV27|TRBJ2-1|TRBD2
CASSFGGGDSYNEQFF
>TRBV30|TRBJ1-2|TRBD1
CAWSAPDRGWYGYTF
>TRBV27|TRBJ2-7|TRBD2
CASRDIAGGHYEQYF
>TRBV6-2/TRBV6-3|TRBJ1-5|NA
CASSYSNSREGQPQHF
>TRBV7-2|TRBJ2-5|TRBD2
CASSSRLASQETQYF
>TRBV9|TRBJ2-5|NA
CASSVGTGSSRETQYF
>TRBV19|TRBJ1-2|NA
CASTRDGTNYGYTF
>TRBV9|TRBJ1-2|TRBD1
CASSGYRGPDYGYTF
>TRBV9|TRBJ2-7|NA
CASSSGSNYEQYF
>TRBV9|TRBJ2-5|TRBD2
CASREGLAEQETQYF
>TRBV19|TRBJ2-1|TRBD2
CASRTSGYNEQFF
>TRBV15|TRBJ1-6|NA
CATSTWTAGNSPLHF
>TRBV2|TRBJ1-4|TRBD1
CASMGAWTGNEKLFF
>TRBV2|TRBJ2-7|TRBD2
CASRVAGVGHEQYF
>TRBV4-1|TRBJ2-7|NA
CASSLGRGYEQYF
>TRBV3-1/TRBV3-2|TRBJ2-5|NA
CASSPGTPQETQYF
>TRBV19|TRBJ2-7|TRBD1
CASTRTGAPYEQYF
>TRBV7-3|TRBJ2-1|TRBD1
CASSSPQGVTPYDNEQFF
>TRBV5-6|TRBJ2-7|TRBD2
CASSLRGGYEQYF
>TRBV7-8|TRBJ2-1|NA
CASSLIISEYYNEQFF
>TRBV7-2|TRBJ1-1|NA
CASSSSGSSMLYTEAFF
>TRBV3-1/TRBV3-2|TRBJ2-7|TRBD1
CASSQARGLGYEQYF
>TRBV9|TRBJ1-4|NA
CASSVEARPTNEKLFF
>TRBV14|TRBJ2-2|TRBD2
CASNQRLAGHTGELFF